This T cell receptor beta chain was sequenced during a study of blood T cell repertoires in COVID-19. Study as a whole: Specimens from acute and convalescent COVID-19 originated in the United States, Italy and Spain. Nucleic acid was either cDNA or gDNA, and it came from T cells, B-cell-depleted T cells, or PBMCs.

In germline, CDR1 is MRHNA, CDR2 SNTAGT. The trim removed 9 bases at V and 1 base at J, leaving 7 bases unmatched. The CDR3 has 16 residues. Original processing methods: Researchers report that nucleated cell counts were estimated from reference gene primer amplification. The data were produced by immunoSEQ multiplex PCR, yet TCRdb's version contains in-frame clones alone and is incomplete. V, J and clone size reflect that table, while D and trimming were determined from the DNA. The sample consists of about 140,000 clones, 65% to 80% of them appearing once. The TCR sequence derives from a woman aged 60-75 years with acute or convalescent COVID-19. V and J are TRBV6-4 and TRBJ1-5; TRBD1 agrees at 12 bases. Sample: peripheral blood. The CDR3 sequence: CARGTGGPGSNQPQHF. In nucleotides, the CDR3 is TGTGCCAGGGGGACAGGGGGCCCGGGGAGCAATCAGCCCCAGCATTTT.